This T cell receptor beta chain was captured by sequencing in a study of T cell repertoires in cytomegalovirus infection. Study details: CMV infection together with matching HLA type was indicated by public TCR beta signatures.

This clonotype was observed a few times. TCRdb re-called the reads with MiXCR, one entry per CDR3 protein. The sample gives around 450,000 distinct CDR3 sequences, under 40% of which show up once; about an eighth is in the top ten. The V gene end was trimmed by 3 bases and the J gene end by 6 bases; junction bases not matched to a gene: 10. The CDR3 sequence is 16 residues long. CDR1 SGHRS and CDR2 YFSETQ come from the germline V gene. This TCR was sampled from a human donor in good health (CMV status not recorded). Some clones in this sample may be carry-over from other donors' samples. Sequenced input: PBMCs. This sequence joins TRBV5-1 and TRBJ2-3, with 10 nucleotides matching TRBD1. The CDR3 nucleotides are TGCGCCAGCAGCTCGACCGGGACAGGGGTATGGGATACGCAGTATTTT. This gives the protein CASSSTGTGVWDTQYF. Full variable domain (remainder filled in from reference TRBV5-1 and TRBJ2-3): KAGVTQTPRYLIKTRGQQVTLSCSPISGHRSVSWYQQTPGQGLQFLFEYFSETQRNKGNFPGRFSGRQFSNSRSEMNVSTLELGDSALYLCASSSTGTGVWDTQYFGPGTRLTVL.